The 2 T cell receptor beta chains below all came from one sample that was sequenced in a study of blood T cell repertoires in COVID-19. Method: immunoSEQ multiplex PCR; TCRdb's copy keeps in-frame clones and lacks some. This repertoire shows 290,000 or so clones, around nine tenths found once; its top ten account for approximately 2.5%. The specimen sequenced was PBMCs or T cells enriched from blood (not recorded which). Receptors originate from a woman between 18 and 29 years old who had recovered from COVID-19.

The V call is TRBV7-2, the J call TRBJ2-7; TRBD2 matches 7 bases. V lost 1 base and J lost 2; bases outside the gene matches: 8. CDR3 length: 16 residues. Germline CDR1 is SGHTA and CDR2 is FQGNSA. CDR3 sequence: CASSLVLGLSPYEQYF. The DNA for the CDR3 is TGTGCCAGCAGCTTAGTCTTGGGACTAAGCCCCTACGAGCAGTACTTC.

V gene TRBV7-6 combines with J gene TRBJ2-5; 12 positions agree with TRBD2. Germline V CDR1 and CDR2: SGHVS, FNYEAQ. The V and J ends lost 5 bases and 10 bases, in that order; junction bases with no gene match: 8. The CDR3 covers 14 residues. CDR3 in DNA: TGTGCCAGCAGCATCGGGACTAGCGGGCTCATCCAGTACTTC. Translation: CASSIGTSGLIQYF. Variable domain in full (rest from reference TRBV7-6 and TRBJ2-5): GAGVSQSPRYKVTKRGQDVALRCDPISGHVSLYWYRQALGQGPEFLTYFNYEAQQDKSGLPNDRFSAERPEGSISTLTIQRTEQRDSAMYRCASSIGTSGLIQYFGPGTRLLVL.